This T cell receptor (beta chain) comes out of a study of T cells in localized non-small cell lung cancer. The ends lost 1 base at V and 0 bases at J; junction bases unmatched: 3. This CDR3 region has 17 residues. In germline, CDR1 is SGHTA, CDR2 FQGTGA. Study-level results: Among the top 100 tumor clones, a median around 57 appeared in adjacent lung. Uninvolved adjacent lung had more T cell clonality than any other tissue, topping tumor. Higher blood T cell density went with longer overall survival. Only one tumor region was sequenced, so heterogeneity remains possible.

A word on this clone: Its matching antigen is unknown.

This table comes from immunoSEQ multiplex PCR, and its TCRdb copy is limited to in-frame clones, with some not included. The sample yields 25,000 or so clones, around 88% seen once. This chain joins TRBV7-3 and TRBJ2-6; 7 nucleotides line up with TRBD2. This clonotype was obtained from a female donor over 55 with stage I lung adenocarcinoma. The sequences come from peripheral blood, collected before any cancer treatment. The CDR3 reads CASSLMGGVSGANVLTF. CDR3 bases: TGTGCCAGCAGCTTAATGGGAGGGGTCTCTGGGGCCAACGTCCTGACTTTC. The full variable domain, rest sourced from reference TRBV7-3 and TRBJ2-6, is GAGVSQTPSNKVTEKGKYVELRCDPISGHTALYWYRQSLGQGPEFLIYFQGTGAADDSGLPNDRFFAVRPEGSVSTLKIQRTERGDSAVYLCASSLMGGVSGANVLTFGAGSRLTVL.